Below, 11 T cell receptor beta chains from the same sample are listed, as sequenced in a study of CD8+ T cells in alopecia areata. The authors extracted RNA and reverse transcribed it into cDNA as the sequencing template. The protocol was immunoSEQ multiplex PCR, while the TCRdb copy is restricted to in-frame clones and leaves out a portion. The sample holds 120,000 or so clones, around two fifths seen once. Sequencing input: CD4+ T cells sorted from blood. The receptors originated from a human donor with alopecia areata.

The J gene is TRBJ2-7, the V gene TRBV29-1; weak D call: TRBD1 (6 bases). Per germline, CDR1 SQVTM and CDR2 ANQGSEA. V lost 5 bases, J lost 5 bases, and 10 bases lay in between. The CDR3 is 11 amino acids. The CDR3 loop is CSVQGWNEQYF. As DNA, the CDR3 is TGCAGCGTTCAGGGGTGGAACGAGCAGTACTTC.

This clone was recorded a few times. J is TRBJ2-3 and V is TRBV29-1, with no clear D. Germline CDR1 is SQVTM and CDR2 is ANQGSEA. The CDR3 has 11 amino acids. V lost 7 bases, J lost 6 bases, and 11 bases lay in between. The CDR3 sequence: CSALRSDTQYF. For the CDR3, the DNA is TGCAGCGCTCTCAGGTCTGATACGCAGTATTTT.

The rearrangement joins TRBV25-1 to TRBJ2-5; a possible D gene is TRBD1 (6 bases). CDR3 length: 16 residues. V gave up 2 bases and J gave up 0 bases, with 13 bases separating them. CDR1 MGHDK and CDR2 SYGVNS come from the germline V gene. The CDR3 DNA reads as TGTGCCAGCAGTGAAGTCGGACAGATTTACCAAGAGACCCAGTACTTC. It translates to CASSEVGQIYQETQYF.

This clone showed up just a few times. The chain has TRBV28 and TRBJ1-1, with D perhaps TRBD1 (5 bases). The CDR3 has 20 residues. V was shortened by 3 bases and J by 1 base, with 27 bases between the two germline ends. Looked up from germline, CDR1 is MDHEN and CDR2 is SYDVKM. The CDR3 is CASSFAWGLWQGGRNTEAFF. The CDR3 DNA reads TGTGCCAGCAGTTTTGCCTGGGGCCTCTGGCAGGGAGGGAGGAACACTGAAGCTTTCTTT.

The chain uses TRBV29-1 and TRBJ1-1; D gene ambiguous. CDR1 SQVTM and CDR2 ANQGSEA come from the germline V gene. This CDR3 comprises 13 residues. Between the trimmed V and J ends, which lost 2 bases and 5 bases, there was a span of 12 bases. CDR3: CSVEFGVGTEAFF. Here the CDR3 DNA reads TGCAGCGTTGAATTTGGGGTCGGAACTGAAGCTTTCTTT.

This clone came up a few times. The rearrangement links TRBV6-5 to TRBJ2-2, with a weak D call TRBD2 (5 bases). V lost 6 bases to trimming and J lost 4 bases, with 12 bases between them. CDR3 length: 14 amino acids. The germline V gene has CDR1 MNHEY and CDR2 SVGAGI. CDR3: CASRSGLFTGELFF. As DNA, the CDR3 is TGTGCCAGCAGATCAGGACTTTTCACCGGGGAGCTGTTTTTT.

This clone has a handful of counts. The chain carries TRBV7-9 and TRBJ2-7; D is possibly TRBD1 or TRBD2 (6 bases each). The CDR3 loop spans 13 amino acids. Germline-derived CDR1 and CDR2 are SEHNR and FQNEAQ (reference sequence). The V gene lost 5 bases and the J gene lost 0 bases, with 8 bases spanning the gap. In nucleotides, the CDR3 is TGTGCCAGCAGCCGGGGGCTCTCCTACGAGCAGTACTTC. The encoded protein is CASSRGLSYEQYF.

This clone was seen a few times. The chain uses TRBV7-9 and TRBJ2-1; 9 bases fit TRBD2. With 8 bases clipped from V and 8 bases from J, the junction kept 10 bases outside the gene matches. The germline V gene encodes CDR1 SEHNR and CDR2 FQNEAQ (reference sequence). There are 14 residues in the CDR3. The CDR3 DNA reads as TGTGCCAGCGAGTTCGGACTAGCGACGGATGAGCAGTTCTTC. Residues: CASEFGLATDEQFF. Using reference TRBV7-9 and TRBJ2-1 for the parts outside the CDR3, the full variable domain is DTGVSQNPRHKITKRGQNVTFRCDPISEHNRLYWYRQTLGQGPEFLTYFQNEAQLEKSRLLSDRFSAERPKGSFSTLEIQRTEQGDSAMYLCASEFGLATDEQFFGPGTRLTVL.

This clone was seen more than once but under ten times. The V call is TRBV29-1, the J call TRBJ2-5; D remains unclear. Deletions cut 4 bases from V and 6 bases from J, with 6 bases between. Germline lookup yields CDR1 SQVTM and CDR2 ANQGSEA. This CDR3 region has 10 residues. The CDR3 DNA follows: TGCAGCGTTGCTTACCAGACCCAGTACTTC. Amino acid sequence: CSVAYQTQYF.

The chain is built from TRBV7-3 and TRBJ2-3, with 12 positions matching TRBD2. Germline assignment: CDR1 SGHTA and CDR2 FQGTGA. Losses at the gene ends were 5 bases for V and 5 bases for J; bases not matched to a gene: 5. The CDR3 totals 15 residues. CDR3 in DNA: TGTGCCAGCAGCCCACTAGCGGGAGGAATAGATACGCAGTATTTT. Its protein product is CASSPLAGGIDTQYF.

The chain uses TRBV30 and TRBJ2-7, with a possible D match to TRBD2 (5 bases). The ends were cut back, 3 bases at V and 7 bases at J, with 16 bases in the middle. Germline V gene sequence: CDR1 GTSNPN, CDR2 SVGIG (reference sequence). The CDR3 has 13 amino acids. The CDR3 DNA is TGTGCCTGGAGCATGAACATGGGCGGGGAGCAGTACTTC. This codes for CAWSMNMGGEQYF.